This T cell receptor (beta chain) was retrieved from a study of OX40 agonist ivuxolimab in advanced cancers. Sequenced by immunoSEQ multiplex PCR; TCRdb stores in-frame clones only, minus some. The sample has about 35,000 clones; about 90% are singletons. This clonotype was sampled from an adult with an advanced solid tumor such as melanoma, head and neck, liver or kidney cancer. The material was CD4+ or CD8+ T cells sorted from blood, obtained in a trial of the OX40 agonist ivuxolimab.

For the CDR3, the DNA is TGTGCCAGCAGTCTAGCGGGAGCTACCCTCTACGAGCAGTACTTC. Translation: CASSLAGATLYEQYF. The gene calls are TRBV28 and TRBJ2-7; 10 nucleotides match TRBD2. This CDR3 contains 15 residues. V was clipped by 5 bases and J by 3 bases; unmatched bases: 7. In germline, CDR1 is MDHEN, CDR2 SYDVKM.